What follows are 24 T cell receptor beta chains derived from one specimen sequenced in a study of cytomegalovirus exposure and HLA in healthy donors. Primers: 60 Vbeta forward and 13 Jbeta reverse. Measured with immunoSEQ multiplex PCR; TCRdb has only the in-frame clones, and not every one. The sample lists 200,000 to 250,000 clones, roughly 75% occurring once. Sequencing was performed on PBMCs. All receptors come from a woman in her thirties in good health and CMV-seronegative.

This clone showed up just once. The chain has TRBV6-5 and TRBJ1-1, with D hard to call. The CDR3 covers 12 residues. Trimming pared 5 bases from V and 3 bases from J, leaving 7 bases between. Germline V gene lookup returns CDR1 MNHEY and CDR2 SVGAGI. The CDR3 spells CASSREDTEAFF. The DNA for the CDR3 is TGTGCCAGCAGTCGGGAGGACACTGAAGCTTTCTTT.

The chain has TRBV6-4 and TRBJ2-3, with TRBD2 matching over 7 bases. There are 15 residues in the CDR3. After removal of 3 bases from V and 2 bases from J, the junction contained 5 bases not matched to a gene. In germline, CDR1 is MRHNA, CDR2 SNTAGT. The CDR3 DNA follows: TGTGCCAGCAGTGATACTAGCGAGACCACAGATACGCAGTATTTT. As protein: CASSDTSETTDTQYF.

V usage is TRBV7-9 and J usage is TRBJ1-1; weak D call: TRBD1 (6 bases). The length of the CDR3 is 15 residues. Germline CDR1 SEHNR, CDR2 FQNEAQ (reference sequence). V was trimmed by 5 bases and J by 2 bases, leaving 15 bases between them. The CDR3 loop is CASSPGQFLNTEAFF. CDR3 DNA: TGTGCCAGCAGCCCCGGACAGTTTCTCAACACTGAAGCTTTCTTT.

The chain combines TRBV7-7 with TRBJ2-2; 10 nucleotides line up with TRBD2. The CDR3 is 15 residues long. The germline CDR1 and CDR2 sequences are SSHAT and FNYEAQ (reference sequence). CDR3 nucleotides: TGTGCTAGCTCCCCTAGCGGGGGTGAGCTGGGGGAGCTGTTTTTT. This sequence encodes CASSPSGGELGELFF.

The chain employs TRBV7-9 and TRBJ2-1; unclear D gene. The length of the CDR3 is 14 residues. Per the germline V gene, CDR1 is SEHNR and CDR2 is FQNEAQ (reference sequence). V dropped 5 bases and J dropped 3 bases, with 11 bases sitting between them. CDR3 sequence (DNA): TGTGCCAGCAGCGCGGCGATCCGCTACAATGAGCAGTTCTTC. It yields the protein CASSAAIRYNEQFF.

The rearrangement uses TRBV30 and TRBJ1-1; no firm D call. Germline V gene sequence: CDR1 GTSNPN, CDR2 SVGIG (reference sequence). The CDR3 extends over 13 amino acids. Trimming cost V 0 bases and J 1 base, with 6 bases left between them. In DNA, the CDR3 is TGTGCCTGGAGTGTATCGTGGAACACTGAAGCTTTCTTT. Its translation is CAWSVSWNTEAFF.

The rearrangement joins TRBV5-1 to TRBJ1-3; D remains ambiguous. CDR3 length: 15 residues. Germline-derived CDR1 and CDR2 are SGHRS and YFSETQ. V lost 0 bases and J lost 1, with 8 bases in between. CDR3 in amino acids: CASSLARGSGNTIYF. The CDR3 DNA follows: TGCGCCAGCAGCTTGGCACGCGGGTCTGGAAACACCATATATTTT.

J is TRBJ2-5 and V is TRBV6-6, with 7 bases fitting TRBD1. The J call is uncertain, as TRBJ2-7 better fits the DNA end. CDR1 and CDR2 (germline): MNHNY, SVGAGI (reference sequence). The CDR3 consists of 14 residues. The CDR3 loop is CASRPDRVLYEQYF. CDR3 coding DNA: TGTGCCAGCAGACCTGACAGGGTTCTCTACGAGCAGTACTTC.

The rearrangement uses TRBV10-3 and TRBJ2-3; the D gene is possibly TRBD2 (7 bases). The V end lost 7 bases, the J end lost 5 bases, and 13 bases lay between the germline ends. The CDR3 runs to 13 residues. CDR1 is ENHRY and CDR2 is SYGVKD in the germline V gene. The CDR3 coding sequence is TGTGCCATCACTCAGGGAGGGGGAGATACGCAGTATTTT. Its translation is CAITQGGGDTQYF.

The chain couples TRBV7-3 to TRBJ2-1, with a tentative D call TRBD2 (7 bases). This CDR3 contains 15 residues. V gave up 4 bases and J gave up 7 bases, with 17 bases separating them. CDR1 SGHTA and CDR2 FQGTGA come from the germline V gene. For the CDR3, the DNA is TGTGCCAGCAGCTATAGGGGGGGCGGGAATAATGAGCAGTTCTTC. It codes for CASSYRGGGNNEQFF.

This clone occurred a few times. The CDR3 region is CASSLARPGTGVEGYTF. CDR3 nucleotide sequence: TGTGCCAGCAGCTTAGCTCGGCCCGGGACAGGGGTTGAGGGCTACACCTTC. This rearrangement joins TRBV7-9 to TRBJ1-2; 10 bases are a match to TRBD1. There are 17 residues in the CDR3. The germline CDR1 and CDR2 sequences are SEHNR and FQNEAQ (reference sequence). V gave up 0 bases and J gave up 8 bases; unmatched junction bases: 12.

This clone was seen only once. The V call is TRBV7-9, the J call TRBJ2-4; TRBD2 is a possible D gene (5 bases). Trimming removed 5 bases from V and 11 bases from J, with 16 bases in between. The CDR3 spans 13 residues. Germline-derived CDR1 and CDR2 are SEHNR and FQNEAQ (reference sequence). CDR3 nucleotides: TGTGCCAGCAGCCCGGACTTCTTTGCTGTTCAGTACTTC. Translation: CASSPDFFAVQYF.

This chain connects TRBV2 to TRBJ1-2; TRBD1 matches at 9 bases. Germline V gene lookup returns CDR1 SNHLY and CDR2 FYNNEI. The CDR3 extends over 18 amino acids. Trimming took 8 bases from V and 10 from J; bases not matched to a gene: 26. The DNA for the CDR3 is TGTGCCAGCCTAGATACCAGGTCTTTCCGGGACAGGGTCTCAGACTACACCTTC. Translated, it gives CASLDTRSFRDRVSDYTF.

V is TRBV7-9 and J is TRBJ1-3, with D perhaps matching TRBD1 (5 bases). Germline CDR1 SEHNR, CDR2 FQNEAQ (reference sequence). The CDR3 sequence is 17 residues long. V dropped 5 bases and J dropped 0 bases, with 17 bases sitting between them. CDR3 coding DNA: TGTGCCAGCAGCGCCGGTTCGGGGGAATACTCTGGAAACACCATATATTTT. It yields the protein CASSAGSGEYSGNTIYF.

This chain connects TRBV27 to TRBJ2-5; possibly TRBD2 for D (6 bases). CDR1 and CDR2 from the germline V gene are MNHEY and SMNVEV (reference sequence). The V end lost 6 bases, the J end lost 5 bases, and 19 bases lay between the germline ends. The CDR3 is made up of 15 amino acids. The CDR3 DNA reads TGTGCCAGCAGCCGCAGGGACTCCGTAAGTGAGACCCAGTACTTC. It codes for CASSRRDSVSETQYF.

Here the CDR3 DNA reads TGTGCCAGCAGCAAAGGGAGGACTACTCAAGAGACCCAGTACTTC. It yields the protein CASSKGRTTQETQYF. This chain links TRBV21-1 with TRBJ2-5; the D call in the table, TRBD2, was not verified against the DNA. TRBV21-1 is flagged as a pseudogene. The CDR3 length is 15 residues.

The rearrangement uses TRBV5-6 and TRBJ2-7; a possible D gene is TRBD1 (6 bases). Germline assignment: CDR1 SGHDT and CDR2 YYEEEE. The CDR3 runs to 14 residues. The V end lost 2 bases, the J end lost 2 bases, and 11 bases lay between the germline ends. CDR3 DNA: TGTGCCAGCAGCTTTGGGCAGGGGCCCTACGAGCAGTACTTC. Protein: CASSFGQGPYEQYF.

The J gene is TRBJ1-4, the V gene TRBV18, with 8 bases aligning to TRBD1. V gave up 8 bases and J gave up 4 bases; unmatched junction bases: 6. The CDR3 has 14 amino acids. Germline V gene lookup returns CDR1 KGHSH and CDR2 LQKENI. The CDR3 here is CASTRQGNNEKLFF. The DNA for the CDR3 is TGTGCCAGCACCCGACAGGGGAATAATGAAAAACTGTTTTTT.

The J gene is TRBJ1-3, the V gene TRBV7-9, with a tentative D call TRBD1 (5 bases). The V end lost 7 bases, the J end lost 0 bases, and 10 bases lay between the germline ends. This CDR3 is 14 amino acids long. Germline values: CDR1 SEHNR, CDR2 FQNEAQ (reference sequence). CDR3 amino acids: CASTGQASGNTIYF. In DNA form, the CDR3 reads TGTGCCAGCACAGGACAAGCCTCTGGAAACACCATATATTTT.

In DNA form, the CDR3 reads TGTGCCAGCAGCTATGCCGGGACAGAGAACACTGAAGCTTTCTTT. Protein: CASSYAGTENTEAFF. This chain joins TRBV11-3 and TRBJ1-1; TRBD1 agrees at 7 bases. CDR1 SGHNT and CDR2 YENEEA come from the germline V gene. This CDR3 is 15 amino acids long. V shed 4 bases, J shed 1 base, and the junction held 6 bases outside the gene matches.

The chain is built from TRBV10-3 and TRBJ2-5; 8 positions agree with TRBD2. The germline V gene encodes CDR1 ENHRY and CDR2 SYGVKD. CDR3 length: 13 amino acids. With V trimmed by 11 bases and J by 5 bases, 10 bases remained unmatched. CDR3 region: CAHRAGDGETQYF. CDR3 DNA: TGTGCCCACCGAGCGGGGGATGGGGAGACCCAGTACTTC.

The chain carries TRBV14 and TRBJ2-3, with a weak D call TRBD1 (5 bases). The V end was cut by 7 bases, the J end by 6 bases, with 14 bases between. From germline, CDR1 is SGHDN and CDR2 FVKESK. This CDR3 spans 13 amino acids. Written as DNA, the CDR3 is TGTGCCAGCACCACAGGAGCGATGGATACGCAGTATTTT. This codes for CASTTGAMDTQYF.

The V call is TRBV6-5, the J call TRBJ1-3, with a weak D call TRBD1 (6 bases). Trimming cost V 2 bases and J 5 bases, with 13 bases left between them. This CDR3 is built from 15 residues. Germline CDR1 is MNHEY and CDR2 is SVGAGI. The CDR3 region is CASSYTQGLRNTIYF. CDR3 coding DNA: TGTGCCAGCAGTTACACACAGGGCCTGAGAAACACCATATATTTT.

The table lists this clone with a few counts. In DNA form, the CDR3 reads TGTGCCAGCAGCTTCAGGGTGGATGAGCAGTTCTTC. The encoded protein is CASSFRVDEQFF. The chain uses TRBV11-3 and TRBJ2-1; the D gene is possibly TRBD1 (5 bases). V was shortened by 3 bases and J by 8 bases, with 8 bases between the two germline ends. This CDR3 has 12 residues. The germline CDR1 and CDR2 sequences are SGHNT and YENEEA.